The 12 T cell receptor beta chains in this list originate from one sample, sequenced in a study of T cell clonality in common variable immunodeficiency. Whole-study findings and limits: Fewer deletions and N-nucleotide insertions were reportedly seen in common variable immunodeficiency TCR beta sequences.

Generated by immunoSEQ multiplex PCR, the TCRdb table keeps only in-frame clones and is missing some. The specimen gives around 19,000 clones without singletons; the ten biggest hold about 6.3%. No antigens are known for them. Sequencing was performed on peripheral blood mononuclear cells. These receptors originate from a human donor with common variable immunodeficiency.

The CDR3 loop reads CASSARRASGGTGELFF. The DNA read from the CDR3 is TGTGCCAGCAGCGCTCGCCGGGCTAGCGGGGGGACCGGGGAG. The V and J genes are TRBV7-3 and TRBJ2-2; 11 bases line up with TRBD2. The read terminates 3 residues before the CDR3 end, so the remaining end is supplied by the germline J gene. Trimming removed 5 bases from V and 5 bases from J; junction bases left unmatched: 10. The CDR3 length is 17 residues. Per germline, CDR1 SGHTA and CDR2 FQGTGA.

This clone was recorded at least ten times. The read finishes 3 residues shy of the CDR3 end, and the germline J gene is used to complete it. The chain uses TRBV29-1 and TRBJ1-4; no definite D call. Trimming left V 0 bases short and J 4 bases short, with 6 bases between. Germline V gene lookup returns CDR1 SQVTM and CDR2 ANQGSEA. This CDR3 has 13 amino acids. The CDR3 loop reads CSVEDSDNEKLFF. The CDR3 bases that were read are TGCAGCGTTGAAGACAGTGATAATGAAAAA.

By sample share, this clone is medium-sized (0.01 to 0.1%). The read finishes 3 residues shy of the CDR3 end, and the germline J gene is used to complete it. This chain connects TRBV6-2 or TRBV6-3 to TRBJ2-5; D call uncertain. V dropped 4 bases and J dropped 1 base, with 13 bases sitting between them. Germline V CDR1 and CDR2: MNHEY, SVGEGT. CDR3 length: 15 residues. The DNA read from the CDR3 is TGTGCCAGCAGTTCACTTATCCTAGGCCAAGAGACC. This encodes CASSSLILGQET. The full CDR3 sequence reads CASSSLILGQETQYF.

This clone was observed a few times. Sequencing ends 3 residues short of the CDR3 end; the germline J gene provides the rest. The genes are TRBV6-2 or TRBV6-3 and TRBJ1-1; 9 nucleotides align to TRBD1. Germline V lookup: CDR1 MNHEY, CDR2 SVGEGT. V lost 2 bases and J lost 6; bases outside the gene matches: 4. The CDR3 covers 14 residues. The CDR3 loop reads CASSYGTGSSEAFF. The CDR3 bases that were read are TGTGCCAGCAGTTACGGGACAGGGAGTTCTGAA.

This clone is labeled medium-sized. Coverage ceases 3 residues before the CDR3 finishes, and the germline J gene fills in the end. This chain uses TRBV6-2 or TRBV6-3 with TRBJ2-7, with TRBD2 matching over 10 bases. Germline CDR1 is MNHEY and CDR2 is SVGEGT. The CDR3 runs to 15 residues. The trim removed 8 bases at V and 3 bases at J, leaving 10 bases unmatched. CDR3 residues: CASGLAGVLGYEQYF. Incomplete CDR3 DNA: TGTGCCAGCGGTCTAGCGGGAGTTCTGGGCTACGAG.

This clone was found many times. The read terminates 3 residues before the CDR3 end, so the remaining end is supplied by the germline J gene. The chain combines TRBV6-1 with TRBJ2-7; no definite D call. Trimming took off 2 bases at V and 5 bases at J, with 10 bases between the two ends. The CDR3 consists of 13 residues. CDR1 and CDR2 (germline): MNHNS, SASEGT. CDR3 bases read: TGTGCCAGCAGTGAAAGGCAGAACAACGAG. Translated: CASSERQNNE. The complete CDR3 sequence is CASSERQNNEQYF.

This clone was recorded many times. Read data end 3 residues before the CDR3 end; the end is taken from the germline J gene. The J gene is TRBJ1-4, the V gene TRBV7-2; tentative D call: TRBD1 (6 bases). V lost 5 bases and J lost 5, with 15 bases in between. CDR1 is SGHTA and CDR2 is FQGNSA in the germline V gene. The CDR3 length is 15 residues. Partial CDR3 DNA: TGTGCCAGCAGCCCTCGTGGGGGCCGAAATGAAAAA. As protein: CASSPRGGRNEK. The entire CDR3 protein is CASSPRGGRNEKLFF.

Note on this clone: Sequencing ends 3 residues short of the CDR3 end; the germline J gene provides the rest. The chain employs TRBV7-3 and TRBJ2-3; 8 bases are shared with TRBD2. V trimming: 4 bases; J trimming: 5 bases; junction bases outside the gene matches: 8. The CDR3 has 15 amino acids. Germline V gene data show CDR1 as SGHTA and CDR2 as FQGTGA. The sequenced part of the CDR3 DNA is TGTGCCAGCAGCTCGCTCGGGGGGGGCGTAGATACG. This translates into CASSSLGGGVDT. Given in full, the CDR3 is CASSSLGGGVDTQYF.

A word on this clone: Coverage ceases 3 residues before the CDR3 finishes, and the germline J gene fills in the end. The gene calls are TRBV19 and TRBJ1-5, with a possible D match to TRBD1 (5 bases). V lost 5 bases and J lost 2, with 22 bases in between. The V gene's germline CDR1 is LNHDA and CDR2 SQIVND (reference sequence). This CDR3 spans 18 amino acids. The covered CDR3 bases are TGTGCCAGTAGTCCCCGTAAGCCCCAGGGAGGTCGCAATCAGCCC. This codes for CASSPRKPQGGRNQP. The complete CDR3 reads CASSPRKPQGGRNQPQHF.

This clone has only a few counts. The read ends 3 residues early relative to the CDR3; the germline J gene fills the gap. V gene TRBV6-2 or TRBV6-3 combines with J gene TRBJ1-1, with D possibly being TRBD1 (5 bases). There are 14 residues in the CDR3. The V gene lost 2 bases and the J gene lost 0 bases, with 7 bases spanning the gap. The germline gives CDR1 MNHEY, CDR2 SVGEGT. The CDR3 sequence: CASSYEGMNTEAFF. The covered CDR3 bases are TGTGCCAGCAGTTACGAGGGGATGAACACTGAA.

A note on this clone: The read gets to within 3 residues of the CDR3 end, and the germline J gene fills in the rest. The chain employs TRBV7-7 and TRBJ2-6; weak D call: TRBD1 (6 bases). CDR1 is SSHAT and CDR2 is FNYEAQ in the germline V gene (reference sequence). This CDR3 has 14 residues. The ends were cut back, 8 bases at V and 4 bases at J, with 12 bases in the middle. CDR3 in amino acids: CASGGPYGANVLTF. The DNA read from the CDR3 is TGTGCCAGCGGGGGCCCGTACGGGGCCAACGTC.

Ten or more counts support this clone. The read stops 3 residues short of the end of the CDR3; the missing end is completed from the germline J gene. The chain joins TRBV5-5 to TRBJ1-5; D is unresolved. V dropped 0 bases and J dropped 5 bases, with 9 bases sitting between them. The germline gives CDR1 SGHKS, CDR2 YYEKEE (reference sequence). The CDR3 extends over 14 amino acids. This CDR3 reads CASSLGQSHQPQHF. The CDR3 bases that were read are TGTGCCAGCAGCTTGGGACAATCACATCAGCCC.